Presented here are 5 T cell receptor beta chains from one specimen sequenced in a study of blood T cell repertoires in COVID-19 (TCRdb year 2020). Libraries were prepared through the immunoSEQ multiplex PCR assay. In TCRdb, the immuneACCESS table is reduced to in-frame sequences with V and J assigned. These tables do not hold every clone; where another copy was compared, an unresolved V gene accounts for under half, and the others remain unexplained. This sample gives approximately 250,000 clones in total; approximately 88% of them show up just once. The leading ten clones occupy about a tenth of the sample. Source material: peripheral blood. The source of these receptors is a woman in her seventies with COVID-19, enrolled during active disease.

This chain connects TRBV3-1 (or the pseudogene TRBV3-2) to TRBJ2-1, with 11 bases aligning to TRBD2. V was pared by 3 bases and J by 8 bases, with 9 bases of the junction left unmatched. The V gene's germline CDR1 is LGHDT and CDR2 YNNKEL (reference sequence). CDR3 size: 16 residues. Here the CDR3 DNA reads TGTGCCAGCAGCCATCGTACTAGCGGGAGTGGGCATGAGCAGTTCTTC. Protein product: CASSHRTSGSGHEQFF.

CDR3 residues: CASSIRRDRIRTDTQYF. The CDR3 nucleotides read TGTGCCAGCAGCATCCGCCGGGACAGAATCCGCACAGATACGCAGTATTTT. The chain employs TRBV7-3 and TRBJ2-3, with TRBD1 matching over 7 bases. The CDR3 length is 17 residues. The trim removed 5 bases at V and 1 base at J, leaving 12 bases unmatched. The germline CDR1 and CDR2 sequences are SGHTA and FQGTGA. The whole variable domain, remainder taken from reference TRBV7-3 and TRBJ2-3, is GAGVSQTPSNKVTEKGKYVELRCDPISGHTALYWYRQSLGQGPEFLIYFQGTGAADDSGLPNDRFFAVRPEGSVSTLKIQRTERGDSAVYLCASSIRRDRIRTDTQYFGPGTRLTVL.

The rearrangement joins TRBV6-1 to TRBJ2-7; 10 bases fit TRBD1. V dropped 2 bases and J dropped 4; count of bases not matched to a gene: 5. CDR3 length: 15 amino acids. Germline V gene lookup returns CDR1 MNHNS and CDR2 SASEGT. The CDR3 DNA reads TGTGCCAGCAGTGAACGACAGGGGGCGGTTTACGAGCAGTACTTC. This sequence encodes CASSERQGAVYEQYF.

The chain is built from TRBV9 and TRBJ2-1; 8 bases fit TRBD2. Germline V gives CDR1 SGDLS, CDR2 YYNGEE. The CDR3 contains 15 residues. Trimming at V came to 0 bases and at J to 3 bases, leaving 2 bases not matched to a gene. In DNA, the CDR3 is TGTGCCAGCAGCGTAGAACTAGCGGACTACAATGAGCAGTTCTTC. Protein product: CASSVELADYNEQFF. The whole variable domain, filled in from reference TRBV9 and TRBJ2-1, reads DSGVTQTPKHLITATGQRVTLRCSPRSGDLSVYWYQQSLDQGLQFLIQYYNGEERAKGNILERFSAQQFPDLHSELNLSSLELGDSALYFCASSVELADYNEQFFGPGTRLTVL.

This rearrangement joins TRBV7-2 to TRBJ2-3; D is undetermined. The CDR3 covers 12 residues. Deletions cut 0 bases from V and 10 bases from J, with 8 bases between. CDR1 is SGHTA and CDR2 is FQGNSA in the germline V gene. The CDR3 sequence is CASSLALDAQYF. Written as DNA, the CDR3 is TGTGCCAGCAGCTTAGCGCTAGACGCGCAGTATTTT.